This T cell receptor beta chain was found in a study of T cells in Graves' hyperthyroidism and ophthalmopathy. Overall study results and limits: Ophthalmopathy could be told apart from stable hyperthyroidism with a 13 V-J model.

This clonotype was recorded at least ten times. The antigen remains undetermined. The CDR3 is 17 amino acids. CDR1 is SGHTA, CDR2 FQGNSA, per germline. V was cut by 4 bases and J by 2 bases, with 17 bases left in between. TCR beta CDR3 sequences were amplified from RNA transcripts. With the HTBI primer set, the TCR CDR3 went through a first round of RT-PCR. MiXCR was run by TCRdb on the multiplex PCR reads, yielding one entry per CDR3 protein. The repertoire holds 550,000 to 600,000 distinct CDR3 sequences, with over 12% as singletons. This clonotype was obtained from a woman in her late teens or twenties with Graves' ophthalmopathy. This chain links TRBV7-2 with TRBJ2-2, with unresolved D. The source material was blood. DNA of the CDR3: TGTGCCAGCAGCTCCCCTAGAGATTCTACTAACACCGGGGAGCTGTTTTTT. Its translation is CASSSPRDSTNTGELFF.